This T cell receptor (beta chain) came from a study of T cell repertoires in cytomegalovirus infection. Study background: Well-studied HLA-B-restricted CMV epitopes were used in the study alongside recently identified HLA-C-restricted ones. CMV infection together with matching HLA type was indicated by public TCR beta signatures. Overall study results and limits: CMV-specific TCR beta clonotypes restricted by HLA-C dominated the ex vivo response. Cumulative public TCR beta family frequency identified carriers of CMV plus the relevant HLA.

TCRdb redid the calling of the reads with MiXCR, one entry per CDR3 protein. The sample includes some 800,000 distinct CDR3 sequences, 25% to 35% seen only once; the top ten take about an eighth. The CDR3 is made up of 17 amino acids. CDR1 is MNHNY and CDR2 is SVGAGI in the germline V gene (reference sequence). Deletions cut 0 bases from V and 0 bases from J, with 12 bases between. Details on this clonotype: The antigen remains unidentified.

Here the sequenced sample was cultured CD8+ T cells from PBMCs, taken from culture after CMV antigen stimulation. This receptor was identified in a human donor in good health (CMV status not recorded). Some clones in this sample may be carry-over from other donors' samples. V gene TRBV6-6 combines with J gene TRBJ1-5; D may be TRBD1 (5 bases). CDR3 bases: TGTGCCAGCAGTTACTCGAACAGGCAGCATAGCAATCAGCCCCAGCATTTT. This gives the protein CASSYSNRQHSNQPQHF.